Below, one TCR beta chain is given with its context. Systemic immunosuppression or autoimmune disease history was grounds to exclude patients. With baseline, cycle 4 day 1, and cycle 7 day 1 as timepoints, blood was sampled. Germline CDR1 reads SGHTS; CDR2 reads YDEGEE. There are 14 residues in the CDR3. V was clipped by 0 bases and J by 3 bases, with 10 bases between them. Repertoires were generated with immunoSEQ multiplex PCR, while TCRdb's copy carries only in-frame clones and drops some. The sample includes tens of thousands of clones, over 75% of them seen just once. This sample is part of a study of OX40 agonist ivuxolimab in advanced cancers.

The source material was CD4+ or CD8+ T cells sorted from blood, sampled in a trial of the OX40 agonist ivuxolimab. The TCR originated in an adult with an advanced solid tumor such as melanoma, head and neck, liver or kidney cancer. This rearrangement joins TRBV5-8 to TRBJ2-7; D is perhaps TRBD2 (5 bases). For the CDR3, the DNA is TGTGCCAGCAGCTTGGAACTAGGTTTCTACGAGCAGTACTTC. Translation gives CASSLELGFYEQYF.